This T cell receptor (beta chain) emerged from a study of cytomegalovirus exposure and HLA in healthy donors. The PCR contained 60 Vbeta and 13 Jbeta primers. Original processing methods: Later, tens of millions of unique TCR beta chains were counted in an analysis, and approximately 10 million of them were shared. Clones were sequenced by immunoSEQ multiplex PCR, and TCRdb holds only the in-frame ones, with some missing. D and trimming were read from the DNA, whereas the V and J calls and clone size are those reported in that table. The sample includes under 250,000 clones. To note about this clone: What it binds is not known.

Germline CDR1 reads SGHRS; CDR2 reads YFSETQ. The CDR3 covers 15 residues. Trimming took 0 bases from V and 5 from J; bases not matched to a gene: 8. Findings of the study overall: Solely CMV serostatus was available to characterize immune exposure. The Asian-associated ancestry cluster reportedly had fewer N-insertions than the approximately 700-donor mean in a later analysis.

The receptor was derived from a girl aged 2-10 years in good health and CMV-seropositive. The sequenced material came from PBMCs. V is TRBV5-1 and J is TRBJ2-7; TRBD1 matches 7 bases. The DNA of the CDR3 is TGCGCCAGCAGCTTGGATGTTTCAGGGGGTAACGAGCAGTACTTC. Amino acids: CASSLDVSGGNEQYF.